A selection of T cell receptor beta chains follows, all from one sample in a study of identical twins. TCRdb analysed the 5' RACE reads with MiXCR anew, one entry per CDR3 protein. The sample contains approximately 490,000 distinct CDR3 sequences, more than 20% of which appear only once. The same specimen was also included in a second study, on yellow fever vaccine responses in identical twins.

Sequenced material: CD4+ T cells sorted from blood. The receptors derive from a woman younger than 30 in good health. Each CDR3 is given with its conserved first and last residue. A D gene is named only where the DNA matches it firmly. Part of the rows lack a size; the others show once, few, many or a class for expanded clones.

clone_size j_call v_call d_call cdr3_aa cdr3_nt
few TRBJ1-2 TRBV18 NA CASSPTTESYGYTF TGTGCCAGCTCACCTACGACAGAGAGCTATGGCTACACCTTC
NA TRBJ2-2 TRBV29-1 TRBD2 CSGSVGLVNTGELFF TGCAGCGGCTCGGTGGGACTAGTAAACACCGGGGAGCTGTTTTTT
NA TRBJ2-3 TRBV27 TRBD1 CASSLFARDSADTQYF TGTGCCAGCAGTTTATTTGCAAGGGACAGTGCAGATACGCAGTATTTT
many TRBJ2-7 TRBV5-1 NA CASSLGDSYTEQYF TGCGCCAGCAGCTTGGGAGACAGCTATACTGAGCAGTACTTC
many TRBJ2-7 TRBV5-1 NA CASSLELASYEQYF TGCGCCAGCAGCTTGGAATTAGCGTCTTACGAGCAGTACTTC
NA TRBJ2-3 TRBV20-1 NA CSARGHGRTGPGIFVNTQYF TGCAGTGCTAGAGGCCACGGGCGCACAGGTCCGGGGATCTTTGTGAATACGCAGTATTTT
NA TRBJ2-1 TRBV5-1 TRBD1 CASSAGTGSHNEQFF TGCGCCAGCAGCGCCGGGACAGGGTCCCACAATGAGCAGTTCTTC
NA TRBJ2-4 TRBV5-1 NA CASSLDLRGAKNIQYF TGCGCCAGCAGCTTGGATTTACGAGGGGCCAAAAACATTCAGTACTTC
NA TRBJ2-3 TRBV28 TRBD2 CASSLGLAGGATDTQYF TGTGCCAGCAGTTTGGGTCTAGCGGGAGGGGCCACAGATACGCAGTATTTT
few TRBJ1-5 TRBV10-3 TRBD1 CAISESKGAGSNQPQHF TGTGCCATCAGTGAGTCAAAGGGGGCCGGTAGCAATCAGCCCCAGCATTTT
NA TRBJ2-1 TRBV7-8 NA CASSLFAQGYNEQFF TGTGCCAGCAGCTTGTTTGCACAGGGCTACAATGAGCAGTTCTTC
NA TRBJ1-2 TRBV11-2 TRBD1 CASSLGDRGYGYTF TGTGCCAGCAGCTTAGGGGACAGGGGATATGGCTACACCTTC
few TRBJ2-1 TRBV28 NA CATVGTLRGEQFF TGTGCCACCGTCGGGACTTTACGGGGGGAGCAGTTCTTC
few TRBJ2-5 TRBV29-1 TRBD2 CSVGRGVETQYF TGCAGCGTCGGGAGGGGGGTGGAGACCCAGTACTTC
NA TRBJ1-4 TRBV15 NA CATSREDGAEKLFF TGTGCCACCAGCAGGGAGGACGGCGCCGAAAAACTGTTTTTT
NA TRBJ2-2 TRBV12-3/TRBV12-4 NA CARSFDRGKGPNTGELFF TGTGCCCGCAGTTTCGACCGGGGAAAGGGACCGAACACCGGGGAGCTGTTTTTT
NA TRBJ2-1 TRBV5-1 TRBD2 CASSLVLAGARNEQFF TGCGCCAGCAGCTTGGTGCTAGCGGGAGCAAGGAATGAGCAGTTCTTC
few TRBJ1-1 TRBV5-1 NA CASSPAPTLNTEAFF TGCGCCAGCAGCCCCGCCCCGACCTTGAACACTGAAGCTTTCTTT
many TRBJ2-6 TRBV5-1 NA CASSLDSGANVLTF TGTGCCAGCAGTTTAGACTCTGGGGCCAACGTCCTGACTTTC
NA TRBJ2-2 TRBV27 NA CARRRYTGELFF TGTGCCAGGCGGCGGTACACCGGGGAGCTGTTTTTT
few TRBJ2-5 TRBV25-1 NA CASSEISGITETQYF TGTGCCAGCAGTGAAATTAGCGGTATCACAGAGACCCAGTACTTC
NA TRBJ2-5 TRBV20-1 NA CSAPPTGAQETQYF TGCAGTGCTCCGCCTACGGGAGCACAAGAGACCCAGTACTTC
NA TRBJ2-5 TRBV18 NA CASSPLQQETQYF TGTGCCAGCTCACCACTGCAACAAGAGACCCAGTACTTC
NA TRBJ2-2 TRBV11-2 TRBD2 CASSLVGGAGGVPGELFF TGTGCCAGCAGCTTAGTCGGGGGAGCGGGAGGGGTCCCCGGGGAGCTGTTTTTT
NA TRBJ2-6 TRBV12-3/TRBV12-4 NA CASSPQAGANVLTF TGTGCCAGCAGTCCCCAGGCTGGGGCCAACGTCCTGACTTTC
few TRBJ2-3 TRBV20-1 TRBD2 CSAARGGTDTQYF TGCAGTGCTGCGCGGGGGGGCACAGATACGCAGTATTTT
NA TRBJ1-4 TRBV29-1 TRBD1 CSVAGQGDEKLFF TGCAGCGTGGCGGGACAGGGTGATGAAAAACTGTTTTTT
many TRBJ2-3 TRBV28 NA CASSVLLGDTQYF TGTGCCAGCAGTGTCCTTCTGGGAGATACGCAGTATTTT
NA TRBJ2-1 TRBV5-1 NA CASSPGAAGTYNEQFF TGCGCCAGCAGCCCGGGAGCCGCTGGGACCTACAATGAGCAGTTCTTC